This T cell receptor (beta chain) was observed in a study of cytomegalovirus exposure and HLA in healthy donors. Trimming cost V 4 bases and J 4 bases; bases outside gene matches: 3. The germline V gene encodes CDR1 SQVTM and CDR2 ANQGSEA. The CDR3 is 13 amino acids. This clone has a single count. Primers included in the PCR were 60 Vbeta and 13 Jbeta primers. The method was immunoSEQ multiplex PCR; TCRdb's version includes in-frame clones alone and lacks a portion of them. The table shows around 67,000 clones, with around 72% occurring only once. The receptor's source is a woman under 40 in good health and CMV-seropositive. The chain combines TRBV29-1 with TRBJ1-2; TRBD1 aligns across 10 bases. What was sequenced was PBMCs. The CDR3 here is CSVGQGASYGYTF. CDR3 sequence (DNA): TGCAGCGTTGGACAGGGGGCAAGCTATGGCTACACCTTC.